Each of the 29 T cell receptor beta chains below was sequenced from the same sample in a study of immune heterogeneity within non-small cell lung tumors. Bulk tumor genomic DNA was the template, and each sample received about 600 ng. Several biopsies were collected from each primary tumor during surgery. They were spaced as far apart as possible within the tumor mass. Patients had untreated, newly diagnosed non-small cell lung cancer and underwent curative surgery. Multiplex PCR with 32 V and 13 J primers amplified TCR beta CDR3. MiXCR was run by TCRdb on the multiplex PCR reads, yielding one entry per CDR3 protein. The data show about 6,400 distinct CDR3 sequences, roughly 22% seen once. Sample: lung tumor tissue. These receptors were taken from a man in his 70s with non-small cell lung cancer.

This clonotype appeared a few times. The chain has TRBV5-6 and TRBJ1-2, with D unclear. The V end lost 0 bases, the J end lost 7 bases, and 10 bases lay between the germline ends. Per the germline V gene, CDR1 is SGHDT and CDR2 is YYEEEE. The CDR3 extends over 13 amino acids. The CDR3 sequence: CASSLEGPRGYTF. CDR3 nucleotide sequence: TGTGCCAGCAGCTTGGAGGGTCCGCGTGGCTACACCTTC.

Remarks on this clonotype: Possible read error: a much larger clone is one base away. This is likely a read error, given that the CDR3 carries no conserved phenylalanine or tryptophan at its end. The chain carries TRBV20-1 and TRBJ2-1; D is uncertain. The CDR3 extends over 11 amino acids. Per germline, CDR1 DFQATT and CDR2 SNEGSKA (reference sequence). The CDR3 protein is CSPLFANEQFL. In nucleotides, the CDR3 is TGCAGCCCACTTTTTGCCAATGAGCAGTTCTTA.

The J gene is TRBJ2-4, the V gene TRBV6-1; no firm D call. Germline V CDR1 and CDR2: MNHNS, SASEGT. V dropped 5 bases and J dropped 0 bases, with 11 bases sitting between them. The CDR3 runs to 15 residues. CDR3 coding DNA: TGTGCCAGCAGTTCCACGGACGGAGCCAAAAACATTCAGTACTTC. The encoded protein is CASSSTDGAKNIQYF.

This clonotype ranks as medium-sized. The chain employs TRBV24-1 and TRBJ1-4; D is uncertain. The V and J ends lost 10 bases and 7 bases respectively, with 18 bases between them. Looked up from germline, CDR1 is KGHDR and CDR2 is SFDVKD. The CDR3 extends over 14 amino acids. This CDR3 is CATQGRLPGEKLFF. The CDR3 coding sequence is TGTGCCACTCAAGGACGATTACCGGGTGAAAAACTGTTTTTT.

The chain combines TRBV7-9 with TRBJ1-1; D is undetermined. The CDR3 has 13 amino acids. Between the trimmed V and J ends, which lost 8 bases and 0 bases, there was a span of 10 bases. Germline-derived CDR1 and CDR2 are SEHNR and FQNEAQ (reference sequence). The CDR3 sequence is CASAGGVNTEAFF. The DNA for the CDR3 is TGTGCCAGCGCCGGAGGTGTGAACACTGAAGCTTTCTTT.

This clonotype counts as medium-sized. V and J are TRBV2 and TRBJ2-7, with D perhaps TRBD2 (5 bases). Germline CDR1 reads SNHLY; CDR2 reads FYNNEI. Trimming took off 2 bases at V and 3 bases at J, with 38 bases between the two ends. CDR3 length: 23 residues. CDR3 amino acids: CASSEPSSEASPGSTYYNYEQYF. In nucleotides, the CDR3 is TGTGCCAGCAGTGAACCTAGCTCTGAGGCTTCGCCGGGCTCTACGTATTATAACTACGAGCAGTACTTC.

Only one count was recorded for this clonotype. The chain has TRBV7-8 and TRBJ1-3, with D tentatively TRBD1 (5 bases). CDR3 length: 15 residues. CDR1 is SGHVS, CDR2 FQNEAQ, per germline. V was cut by 5 bases and J by 0 bases, with 11 bases left in between. The CDR3 coding sequence is TGTGCCAGCAGCCAGGGACCGAACTCTGGAAACACCATATATTTT. Protein: CASSQGPNSGNTIYF.

The chain links TRBV28 to TRBJ2-7; no definite D call. V lost 5 bases and J lost 9, with 17 bases in between. CDR1 is MDHEN and CDR2 is SYDVKM in the germline V gene. This CDR3 comprises 13 residues. The CDR3 sequence is CASSPISPSGQYF. In DNA, the CDR3 is TGTGCCAGCAGTCCAATATCCCCCTCCGGGCAGTACTTC.

The chain uses TRBV20-1 and TRBJ2-7; 10 positions agree with TRBD2. The V gene end was trimmed by 5 bases and the J gene end by 2 bases; junction bases not matched to a gene: 6. The CDR3 is 14 amino acids. Germline V lookup: CDR1 DFQATT, CDR2 SNEGSKA (reference sequence). The CDR3 bases are TGCAGTGCTCCTTCAGCGGGGGGGACCTACGAGCAGTACTTC. Protein product: CSAPSAGGTYEQYF.

This clonotype was recorded at least ten times. The V call is TRBV20-1, the J call TRBJ2-1; 11 nucleotides match TRBD2. V gave up 1 base and J gave up 0 bases; unmatched junction bases: 5. This CDR3 has 17 residues. The germline V gene has CDR1 DFQATT and CDR2 SNEGSKA (reference sequence). CDR3 bases: TGCAGTGCTAGAGGACTAGCGGGGAGCAGCTCCTACAATGAGCAGTTCTTC. It is translated as CSARGLAGSSSYNEQFF.

This clonotype was picked up a small number of times. This chain uses TRBV2 with TRBJ2-1; 8 positions agree with TRBD2. CDR3 length equals 15 residues. Trimming removed 6 bases from V and 7 bases from J; junction bases left unmatched: 11. Germline CDR1 reads SNHLY; CDR2 reads FYNNEI. The CDR3 loop is CASRSAAGALNEQFF. CDR3 sequence (DNA): TGTGCCAGCAGATCCGCAGCGGGGGCCTTGAATGAGCAGTTCTTC.

This clonotype is medium-sized within its sample. The chain employs TRBV7-3 and TRBJ2-3; 9 bases line up with TRBD2. V lost 2 bases, J lost 5 bases, and 14 bases stayed unmatched. From germline, CDR1 is SGHTA and CDR2 FQGTGA. This CDR3 region has 18 residues. CDR3: CASSLALPCGRGGDTQYF. CDR3 in DNA: TGTGCCAGCAGCTTAGCCCTCCCATGCGGGAGGGGTGGAGATACGCAGTATTTT. Full variable domain (outside the CDR3, taken from reference TRBV7-3 and TRBJ2-3): GAGVSQTPSNKVTEKGKYVELRCDPISGHTALYWYRQSLGQGPEFLIYFQGTGAADDSGLPNDRFFAVRPEGSVSTLKIQRTERGDSAVYLCASSLALPCGRGGDTQYFGPGTRLTVL.

This clonotype is judged medium-sized. CDR3 in amino acids: CASSQERGRFYEQYF. The CDR3 bases are TGCGCCAGCAGCCAAGAAAGAGGACGCTTCTACGAGCAGTACTTC. The chain uses TRBV4-1 and TRBJ2-7; no reliable D call. This CDR3 contains 15 residues. Deletions cut 0 bases from V and 3 bases from J, with 12 bases between. Germline CDR1 is MGHRA and CDR2 is YSYEKL.

By share, this clonotype counts as medium-sized. The chain carries TRBV20-1 and TRBJ2-7; 9 bases line up with TRBD2. Germline V lookup: CDR1 DFQATT, CDR2 SNEGSKA (reference sequence). The V segment lost 6 bases and the J segment 4 bases; nucleotides outside the gene matches: 7. The CDR3 spans 13 residues. Written as DNA, the CDR3 is TGCAGTGCATTGGGACTAGCTGGATACGAGCAGTACTTC. This codes for CSALGLAGYEQYF.

In its sample, this clonotype is medium-sized. V gene TRBV5-4 combines with J gene TRBJ1-2, with 8 bases fitting TRBD1. V trimming: 2 bases; J trimming: 5 bases; junction bases outside the gene matches: 8. CDR3 size: 15 residues. The V gene's germline CDR1 is SGHNT and CDR2 YYREEE (reference sequence). The CDR3 protein is CASSFDLTGAYGYTF. CDR3 coding DNA: TGTGCCAGCAGCTTCGATCTGACAGGGGCTTATGGCTACACCTTC.

The chain recombines TRBV20-1 with TRBJ2-5, with no clear D. V lost 3 bases, J lost 7 bases, and 9 bases lay in between. Germline V gene data show CDR1 as DFQATT and CDR2 as SNEGSKA (reference sequence). The CDR3 spans 11 residues. The CDR3 spells CSARASSTQYF. The CDR3 bases are TGCAGTGCTAGGGCCTCCTCGACCCAGTACTTC.

The gene calls are TRBV27 and TRBJ2-1; no firm D call. V dropped 2 bases and J dropped 4 bases, with 15 bases sitting between them. Germline V lookup: CDR1 MNHEY, CDR2 SMNVEV (reference sequence). The CDR3 totals 16 residues. CDR3 sequence (DNA): TGTGCCAGCAGTTTACGCCGACCCCTGGGATACAATGAGCAGTTCTTC. Amino acids: CASSLRRPLGYNEQFF.

This clonotype was observed at least ten times. This chain links TRBV4-1 with TRBJ2-3; TRBD1 might be the D (6 bases). The CDR3 totals 13 residues. The V gene lost 5 bases and the J gene lost 7 bases, with 13 bases spanning the gap. From germline, CDR1 is MGHRA and CDR2 YSYEKL. The CDR3 spells CASSKPGQYTQYF. The CDR3 DNA follows: TGCGCCAGCAGCAAACCAGGACAGTATACGCAGTATTTT.

This clonotype occurred a few times. As the CDR3 is not closed by the conserved phenylalanine or tryptophan, this likely results from a read error. No DNA is shown, since the ends of the CDR3 on it are uncertain; the CDR3 is the one TCRdb lists. This CDR3 is CAWSVQGIREQYFGP. The chain carries TRBV30 and TRBJ2-3; TRBD2, as called in the table, went unchecked against the DNA. Germline values: CDR1 GTSNPN, CDR2 SVGIG (reference sequence). The CDR3 length is 15 residues, termini included.

The chain employs TRBV7-2 and TRBJ2-7, with TRBD2 matching 9 bases. The CDR3 sequence is 14 residues long. Germline V gene sequence: CDR1 SGHTA, CDR2 FQGNSA. V shed 10 bases and J 3 bases; nucleotides not matched to a gene: 10. The CDR3: CAIGSIAGVYEQYF. The CDR3 coding sequence is TGTGCCATCGGCTCAATAGCGGGAGTCTACGAGCAGTACTTC.

The chain uses TRBV11-2 and TRBJ2-5; no clear D gene. V lost 3 bases to trimming and J lost 4 bases, with 12 bases between them. This CDR3 comprises 14 residues. Per the germline V gene, CDR1 is SGHAT and CDR2 is FQNNGV. CDR3 nucleotides: TGTGCCAGCAGCTTCTCCCCATATGGAGAGACCCAGTACTTC. Translation: CASSFSPYGETQYF.

This chain uses TRBV7-2 with TRBJ2-5, with a possible D match to TRBD1 (6 bases). Deletions cut 4 bases from V and 3 bases from J, with 18 bases between. Germline loops: CDR1 SGHTA, CDR2 FQGNSA. The CDR3 has 16 amino acids. CDR3: CASSSRGGFSKETQYF. In DNA, the CDR3 is TGTGCCAGCAGCTCCAGGGGTGGGTTTAGTAAAGAGACCCAGTACTTC.

This clonotype is deemed medium-sized. This chain uses TRBV6-1 with TRBJ1-4; 7 bases match TRBD1. This CDR3 region has 19 residues. Germline assignment: CDR1 MNHNS and CDR2 SASEGT. V was clipped by 5 bases and J by 7 bases; unmatched bases: 22. The CDR3 coding sequence is TGTGCCAGCAGTTTTTTCACGACAGGGACCCTGCAACTAGGTGAAAAACTGTTTTTT. Translating it yields CASSFFTTGTLQLGEKLFF.

This clonotype is classed as large (0.1 to 1%). This chain joins TRBV7-9 and TRBJ1-1, with D perhaps matching TRBD1 (5 bases). V was trimmed by 8 bases and J by 0 bases, leaving 19 bases between them. Germline CDR1 SEHNR, CDR2 FQNEAQ (reference sequence). The CDR3 runs to 16 residues. The CDR3 loop reads CASRPSWGSMNTEAFF. The CDR3 DNA reads TGTGCCAGCCGGCCCTCGTGGGGGTCCATGAACACTGAAGCTTTCTTT.

This chain uses TRBV7-8 with TRBJ1-1, with D maybe TRBD1 (6 bases). This CDR3 has 15 amino acids. The germline gives CDR1 SGHVS, CDR2 FQNEAQ. The V end was cut by 6 bases, the J end by 4 bases, with 18 bases between. This CDR3 is CASRSDYRASTEAFF. In DNA, the CDR3 is TGTGCCAGCAGGAGTGATTACAGGGCGAGCACTGAAGCTTTCTTT.

This clonotype counts as medium-sized. The chain uses TRBV7-9 and TRBJ2-3; possible D gene TRBD1, 5 bases. V was cut by 2 bases and J by 1 base, with 13 bases left in between. The CDR3 covers 16 residues. The germline gives CDR1 SEHNR, CDR2 FQNEAQ (reference sequence). The CDR3 here is CASSLRSRVRTDTQYF. Written as DNA, the CDR3 is TGTGCCAGCAGCTTAAGGAGCAGGGTGCGCACAGATACGCAGTATTTT.

This clonotype is labeled medium-sized (0.01 to 0.1%). The rearrangement uses TRBV20-1 and TRBJ1-5, with 7 bases lining up with TRBD1. Germline V lookup: CDR1 DFQATT, CDR2 SNEGSKA (reference sequence). This CDR3 has 15 amino acids. V was clipped by 1 base and J by 5 bases; unmatched bases: 8. The CDR3 DNA is TGCAGTGCTAGAGGGACAGGCAAGTACCATCAGCCCCAGCATTTT. It translates to CSARGTGKYHQPQHF.

This clonotype rates as medium-sized. V gene TRBV7-3 combines with J gene TRBJ1-6; 7 bases map to TRBD1. The CDR3 contains 15 residues. Germline CDR1 reads SGHTA; CDR2 reads FQGTGA. After removal of 2 bases from V and 9 bases from J, the junction contained 7 bases not matched to a gene. This chain's CDR3 is CASSLEGGLRSPLHF. CDR3 DNA sequence: TGTGCCAGCAGCTTAGAAGGGGGCCTTCGTTCACCCCTCCACTTT.

The CDR3 spells CASSDSENSPLHF. CDR3 sequence (DNA): TGTGCCAGCAGTGACTCTGAGAATTCACCCCTCCACTTT. V and J are TRBV6-4 and TRBJ1-6, with D hard to call. The CDR3 contains 13 residues. Germline V gene lookup returns CDR1 MRHNA and CDR2 SNTAGT. Trimming took off 0 bases at V and 7 bases at J, with 4 bases between the two ends.